The 19 T cell receptor beta chains listed next were all sequenced from one sample in a study of CD8 T cells in ankylosing spondylitis. TCRdb ran MiXCR on the 5' RACE reads and lists one entry per CDR3 protein. The sample lists some 120,000 distinct CDR3 sequences, 6.5% to 9% occurring once. Sequencing was carried out using blood, either unsorted or a sorted T cell fraction (not recorded which). These receptors originate from a male donor with ankylosing spondylitis or in good health (not recorded which).

This clonotype was picked up many times. The chain is built from TRBV28 and TRBJ2-2; 9 nucleotides line up with TRBD1. This CDR3 comprises 17 residues. V lost 1 base and J lost 6; bases outside the gene matches: 9. From germline, CDR1 is MDHEN and CDR2 SYDVKM. For the CDR3, the DNA is TGTGCCAGCAGTTTATACCGACAGGGGGTGCGGCCCGGGGAGCTGTTTTTT. The encoded protein is CASSLYRQGVRPGELFF. The full variable domain, with the rest looked up from reference TRBV28 and TRBJ2-2, is DVKVTQSSRYLVKRTGEKVFLECVQDMDHENMFWYRQDPGLGLRLIYFSYDVKMKEKGDIPEGYSVSREKKERFSLILESASTNQTSMYLCASSLYRQGVRPGELFFGEGSRLTVL.

The table lists this clonotype with many counts. The V and J genes are TRBV29-1 and TRBJ2-3, with D unclear. Germline V gives CDR1 SQVTM, CDR2 ANQGSEA. Trimming left V 3 bases short and J 1 base short, with 8 bases between. The CDR3 is 13 residues long. The CDR3: CSVDELGTDTQYF. The CDR3, as DNA: TGCAGCGTTGATGAGCTCGGCACAGATACGCAGTATTTT.

This clonotype has ten or more counts. This chain connects TRBV5-1 to TRBJ1-1; the D is unclear. The CDR3 is made up of 16 amino acids. V was trimmed by 1 base and J by 1 base, leaving 14 bases between them. Germline V gene lookup returns CDR1 SGHRS and CDR2 YFSETQ. The CDR3 protein is CASSLLRTVRNTEAFF. The CDR3 nucleotides read TGCGCCAGCAGCTTGTTAAGAACAGTCCGGAACACTGAAGCTTTCTTT.

This clonotype appeared many times. The rearrangement links TRBV5-1 to TRBJ2-1; D is possibly TRBD1 (6 bases). The CDR3 has 13 residues. Germline CDR1 reads SGHRS; CDR2 reads YFSETQ. With 4 bases removed from V and 8 bases from J, the gap between germline ends came to 13 bases. The CDR3 DNA follows: TGCGCCAGCAGCACCGGACAGCTCGATGAGCAGTTCTTC. Translating it yields CASSTGQLDEQFF.

Ten or more counts support this clonotype. This chain links TRBV10-3 with TRBJ2-3, with D possibly being TRBD2 (7 bases). From germline, CDR1 is ENHRY and CDR2 SYGVKD. The CDR3 has 16 amino acids. V was cut by 5 bases and J by 4 bases, with 19 bases left in between. The CDR3 nucleotides read TGTGCCATCAGTACCTCGGGGGGCGGGGGCGCAGATACGCAGTATTTT. This codes for CAISTSGGGGADTQYF.

This clonotype was seen only a few times. The chain carries TRBV5-1 and TRBJ2-7; D might be TRBD2 (6 bases). CDR1 and CDR2 (germline): SGHRS, YFSETQ. The germline V and J ends were trimmed by 6 bases and 7 bases, with 23 bases remaining between them. The CDR3 spans 15 residues. DNA for the CDR3: TGCGCCAGCACCAGGATCGGGACTCCTCTGGGGGAGCAGTACTTC. Protein sequence: CASTRIGTPLGEQYF.

V gene TRBV27 combines with J gene TRBJ1-1; the D gene is possibly TRBD1 (6 bases). The V gene's germline CDR1 is MNHEY and CDR2 SMNVEV (reference sequence). The CDR3 sequence is 17 residues long. V lost 5 bases and J 4 bases, leaving 23 bases between the germline ends. CDR3: CASSTFSRGAVGTEAFF. CDR3 in DNA: TGTGCCAGCAGTACCTTCTCTCGGGGGGCTGTTGGCACTGAAGCTTTCTTT.

This clonotype was seen only a few times. V usage is TRBV12-3 or TRBV12-4 and J usage is TRBJ1-1; D unclear. The V gene lost 5 bases and the J gene lost 0 bases, with 4 bases spanning the gap. The CDR3 loop spans 12 amino acids. Here the CDR3 DNA reads TGTGCCAGCAGTATATTGAACACTGAAGCTTTCTTT. Translated: CASSILNTEAFF.

This clonotype was seen a few times. The rearrangement links TRBV5-1 to TRBJ1-1, with D possibly TRBD1 on 6 matching bases. Germline CDR1 is SGHRS and CDR2 is YFSETQ. This CDR3 has 14 amino acids. Deletions cut 6 bases from V and 1 base from J, with 13 bases between. DNA of the CDR3: TGCGCCAGCACCTCCCGGGACACGAACACTGAAGCTTTCTTT. Translating it yields CASTSRDTNTEAFF.

This clonotype was observed many times. The chain carries TRBV30 and TRBJ1-1; 7 positions agree with TRBD1. Per germline, CDR1 GTSNPN and CDR2 SVGIG (reference sequence). CDR3 size: 13 residues. The ends lost 3 bases at V and 1 base at J; junction bases unmatched: 2. In DNA form, the CDR3 reads TGTGCCTGGAGGACAGGGACGAACACTGAAGCTTTCTTT. The encoded protein is CAWRTGTNTEAFF.

This clonotype was recorded at least ten times. This rearrangement joins TRBV5-1 to TRBJ1-2, with 7 bases matching TRBD1. Germline V gene sequence: CDR1 SGHRS, CDR2 YFSETQ. The CDR3 runs 14 residues. V lost 6 bases and J lost 2; bases outside the gene matches: 7. CDR3 DNA: TGCGCCAGCACCGACAGGGAGGAGAACTATGGCTACACCTTC. Amino acid sequence: CASTDREENYGYTF.

This clonotype was picked up many times. The rearrangement joins TRBV6-5 to TRBJ2-2, with D possibly TRBD2 on 5 matching bases. The germline V gene has CDR1 MNHEY and CDR2 SVGAGI. There are 13 residues in the CDR3. Trimming stripped 4 bases from V and 4 bases from J, with 7 bases between. In DNA, the CDR3 is TGTGCCAGCAGTTTCGGAGGCACCGGGGAGCTGTTTTTT. Its translation: CASSFGGTGELFF.

Remarks on this clonotype: A read error is possible here, since a much larger clone lies one base away. The chain couples TRBV18 to TRBJ2-5; D is undetermined. Germline CDR1 is KGHSH and CDR2 is LQKENI. The CDR3 has 13 residues. V dropped 0 bases and J dropped 5 bases, with 7 bases sitting between them. The CDR3 DNA follows: TGTGCCAGCTCACCACCATCACACGAGACCCAGTACTTC. The encoded protein is CASSPPSHETQYF. Combining the CDR3 with reference TRBV18 and TRBJ2-5 gives the whole variable domain NAGVMQNPRHLVRRRGQEARLRCSPMKGHSHVYWYRQLPEEGLKFMVYLQKENIIDESGMPKERFSAEFPKEGPSILRIQQVVRGDSAAYFCASSPPSHETQYFGPGTRLLVL.

This clonotype was detected many times. J is TRBJ2-7 and V is TRBV7-2, with D unclear. V shed 4 bases and J shed 0 bases, with 10 bases lying between them. CDR3 length: 14 amino acids. Looked up from germline, CDR1 is SGHTA and CDR2 is FQGNSA. The CDR3 loop reads CASSSIGGSYEQYF. The DNA for the CDR3 is TGTGCCAGCAGCTCAATAGGTGGCTCCTACGAGCAGTACTTC.

This clonotype was observed many times. An end of the junction differs from the germline gene, which may be a read error. This chain joins TRBV12-3 or TRBV12-4 and TRBJ2-2, with 7 positions matching TRBD1. The CDR3 has 15 amino acids. Here the CDR3 DNA reads TGCGCCAGCAGCTTGTCAGGGGGGAACACCGGGGAGCTGTTTTTT. Translated: CASSLSGGNTGELFF.

There are many counts of this clonotype. The V call is TRBV30, the J call TRBJ2-7; D possibly corresponds to TRBD2 (6 bases). V lost 1 base, J lost 2 bases, and 6 bases lay in between. CDR3 length: 12 residues. CDR1 and CDR2 from the germline V gene are GTSNPN and SVGIG (reference sequence). The CDR3 is CAWSGTTYEQYF. In DNA, the CDR3 is TGTGCCTGGAGTGGGACTACCTACGAGCAGTACTTC.

This clonotype was counted many times. The chain recombines TRBV7-2 with TRBJ2-1; D possibly corresponds to TRBD2 (6 bases). The CDR3 contains 14 residues. Germline V gene data show CDR1 as SGHTA and CDR2 as FQGNSA. The ends were cut back, 9 bases at V and 2 bases at J, with 14 bases in the middle. The CDR3 DNA follows: TGTGCCAGTCGGGGCGGGAAGACCTACAATGAGCAGTTCTTC. It translates to CASRGGKTYNEQFF.

The count of this clonotype is one. The genes are TRBV30 and TRBJ2-7; 11 nucleotides align to TRBD2. With V trimmed by 4 bases and J by 3 bases, 8 bases remained unmatched. The CDR3 sequence is 15 residues long. Per the germline V gene, CDR1 is GTSNPN and CDR2 is SVGIG (reference sequence). The CDR3 nucleotides read TGTGCCTGGACCTATAGCGGGAGGGCTAACTACGAGCAGTACTTC. The encoded protein is CAWTYSGRANYEQYF. Drawing the rest from reference TRBV30 and TRBJ2-7, the complete variable domain is SQTIHQWPATLVQPVGSPLSLECTVEGTSNPNLYWYRQAAGRGLQLLFYSVGIGQISSEVPQNLSASRPQDRQFILSSKKLLLSDSGFYLCAWTYSGRANYEQYFGPGTRLTVT.

This clonotype was counted ten times or more. This chain uses TRBV2 with TRBJ2-3; D call uncertain. In germline, CDR1 is SNHLY, CDR2 FYNNEI. V was pared by 8 bases and J by 6 bases, with 6 bases between. This CDR3 has 10 residues. The CDR3: CASSVDTQYF. The CDR3, as DNA: TGTGCCAGCTCGGTGGATACGCAGTATTTT.